This T cell receptor (beta chain) was recovered during a study of T cells in localized non-small cell lung cancer. Study observations and caveats: When the top 100 tumor clones were examined, a median about 60 of them also appeared in the adjacent lung, which was paired and uninvolved. Adjacent uninvolved lung had the highest clonality, suggesting focused antigen responses.

This clone was observed a handful of times. What it binds is unknown. Per the germline V gene, CDR1 is MNHNS and CDR2 is SASEGT. This CDR3 has 14 amino acids. Trimming shortened V by 1 base and J by 5 bases, and 10 bases separated the two germline ends. Sequencing used immunoSEQ multiplex PCR; TCRdb keeps in-frame clones, though not all of them. The sample consists of approximately 1,500 clones, approximately 28% of them appearing once. This specimen consisted of normal lung tissue next to the tumor, obtained before any cancer treatment. The receptor was isolated from a man aged 35 to 69 with stage III squamous cell lung carcinoma. V and J are TRBV6-1 and TRBJ2-3; D not certain. The CDR3 loop reads CASSEGGGGDTQYF. Written as DNA, the CDR3 is TGTGCCAGCAGTGAAGGAGGCGGTGGAGATACGCAGTATTTT.